This record covers a single T cell receptor (beta chain). The ends lost 0 bases at V and 3 bases at J; junction bases unmatched: 7. Germline V lookup: CDR1 KGHSY, CDR2 FQNENV. CDR3 length: 16 amino acids. The data were obtained in a study of blood T cell repertoires in COVID-19. The table came from immunoSEQ multiplex PCR; TCRdb's copy has only in-frame clones and leaves some out. Altogether 350,000 or so clones are present, approximately 92% being singletons, with the ten largest covering approximately 17%. Recovery meant two consecutive negative NP/OP PCR tests, professional clearance, or resolved symptoms.

The gene calls are TRBV16 and TRBJ1-1; TRBD1 agrees at 7 bases. The sequenced sample was PBMCs or T cells enriched from blood (not recorded which). The clonotype originates from a woman under 40 who had recovered from COVID-19. This CDR3 is CASSQSPGGWYTEAFF. CDR3 bases: TGTGCCAGCAGCCAATCTCCAGGGGGATGGTACACTGAAGCTTTCTTT.